This T cell receptor beta chain was observed in a study of tumor-infiltrating lymphocytes in primary liver carcinoma. Extraction of RNA together with DNA used about 20-34 mg of unsorted bulk tissue. The study enrolled treatment-naive patients with chronic HBV infection. Germline lookup yields CDR1 SGHRS and CDR2 YFSETQ. The CDR3 totals 14 residues. V dropped 4 bases and J dropped 6; count of bases not matched to a gene: 7. TCR beta cDNA was reverse-transcribed from 500 ng of total RNA. The reaction used a constant-region primer and ProtoScript II reverse transcriptase. Modified slightly, ARM-PCR produced TCR beta libraries over three nested multiplex PCR rounds. TRBV1-TRBV30 forward primers paired with a C-beta reverse primer were used in the first two PCR rounds, which ran roughly 9 cycles each. TCRdb independently ran MiXCR on the multiplex PCR reads; one entry per CDR3 protein. Here the sample spans roughly 100,000 distinct CDR3 sequences, about 63% being singletons.

This rearrangement joins TRBV5-1 to TRBJ1-3, with 7 bases fitting TRBD1. Specimen: liver tumor tissue from sampling region 2. Noted subset: tumor region T2, inferior pole. The receptor comes from a woman between 55 and 75 years old with primary liver carcinoma and hepatitis B virus infection. In DNA, the CDR3 is TGCGCCAGCAGCCCGGGAGGGGGCAAAAACACCATATATTTT. It codes for CASSPGGGKNTIYF.